This is a list of T cell receptor beta chains from one sample in a study of T cells in Graves' hyperthyroidism and ophthalmopathy. TCRdb used MiXCR to reprocess the multiplex PCR reads, holding one entry per CDR3 protein. This table has about 620,000 distinct CDR3 sequences, roughly 16% appearing once. The sample comprised blood. The receptors were gathered from a woman younger than 45 with Graves' hyperthyroidism. Each CDR3 is given with its conserved first and last residue. A D gene is named only where the DNA matches it firmly. The size of a clone is reported for some rows only, either as once, few or many, or as a class for expanded clones.

.	.	TRBJ2-7	TRBV6-1	TGTGCCAGCAGTGGTCCCGGGACGGCGACCTACGAGCAGTACTTC	CASSGPGTATYEQYF
.	.	TRBJ2-2	TRBV5-1	TGCGCCAGCAGCTTGGTCATTGGACTCACCGGGGAGCTGTTTTTT	CASSLVIGLTGELFF
many	.	TRBJ1-5	TRBV12-3/TRBV12-4	TGTGCCAGCAGTTTAAGTCTTGTTCAGCCCCAGCATTTT	CASSLSLVQPQHF
few	.	TRBJ1-5	TRBV9	TGTGCCAGCAGCGTAGAGGGGGGAAGCAATCAGCCCCAGCATTTT	CASSVEGGSNQPQHF
few	TRBD2	TRBJ2-7	TRBV24-1	TGTGCCACCAGTGGTTTACTAGCGGAGAACAGCGAGCAGTACTTC	CATSGLLAENSEQYF
many	.	TRBJ2-4	TRBV6-1	TGTGCCAGCAGTGGGGGGGTGTTTCGAAACATTCAGTACTTC	CASSGGVFRNIQYF
few	TRBD2	TRBJ2-1	TRBV19	TGTGCCAGTACCCGACTAGCGGGAGGTCGGAATGAGCAGTTCTTC	CASTRLAGGRNEQFF
many	.	TRBJ2-7	TRBV7-8	TGTGCCAGCAGCATAGGTGGCAGGGCCTACGAGCAGTACTTC	CASSIGGRAYEQYF
many	.	TRBJ2-3	TRBV6-6	TGTGCCAGCAGTTACTCGAATACGCAGTATTTT	CASSYSNTQYF
.	TRBD2	TRBJ2-3	TRBV7-3	TGTGCCAGCAGCCCCACCTCGGGAGGGCCTACGCAGTATTTT	CASSPTSGGPTQYF
many	.	TRBJ1-5	TRBV28	TGTGCCAGCAGACTAGGATCGTATCAGCCCCAGCATTTT	CASRLGSYQPQHF
many	TRBD2	TRBJ2-4	TRBV2	TGTGCCAGCAGTCCACTAGCGGGAATCCACATTCAGTACTTC	CASSPLAGIHIQYF
many	TRBD2	TRBJ2-2	TRBV24-1	TGTGCCACCAGTGATACTTCCGGGACTAGCGGGAGTTTGGACACCGGGGAGCTGTTTTTT	CATSDTSGTSGSLDTGELFF
few	.	TRBJ2-7	TRBV19	TGTGCCAGTAGTACTCCTAGCTCCTACGAGCAGTACTTC	CASSTPSSYEQYF
.	.	TRBJ2-3	TRBV6-2/TRBV6-3	TGTGCCAGCAGCACCGGTGAGGGGGGACCGGATACGCAGTATTTT	CASSTGEGGPDTQYF
many	.	TRBJ2-3	TRBV10-1	TGCGCCAGCGGGGGGGGCACGACAGATACGCAGTATTTT	CASGGGTTDTQYF
many	.	TRBJ2-3	TRBV27	TGTGCCAGCAGTTTATCAAGGACGGAGTCAGATACGCAGTATTTT	CASSLSRTESDTQYF
.	.	TRBJ2-5	TRBV3-1	TGTGCCAGCAGCCAAGGCTTCCAGGAGCAAGAGACCCAGTACTTC	CASSQGFQEQETQYF
.	TRBD2	TRBJ2-1	TRBV3-1	TGTGCCAGCAGCCAAGATTTCGTCAGCGGGAGTCGCGGTGAGCAGTTCTTC	CASSQDFVSGSRGEQFF
.	.	TRBJ2-2	TRBV9	TGTGCCAGCAGCCCCCGAAATAACAAGAACACCGGGGAGCTGTTTTTT	CASSPRNNKNTGELFF
.	TRBD1	TRBJ2-7	TRBV28	TGTGCCAGCAGTTCACCGACAGGGGGCTCCTACGAGCAGTACTTC	CASSSPTGGSYEQYF
.	.	TRBJ2-6	TRBV19	TGTGCCAGTAGTATACAGCGATCTGGGGCCAACGTCCTGACTTTC	CASSIQRSGANVLTF
.	.	TRBJ2-2	TRBV15	TGTGCCACCAGCACCCTCGAAATCCCGAGCACCGGGGAGCTGTTTTTT	CATSTLEIPSTGELFF
many	.	TRBJ2-3	TRBV7-2	TGTGCCAGCAGCTTATTTCCCGGGGGCACAGATACGCAGTATTTT	CASSLFPGGTDTQYF
many	TRBD1	TRBJ2-5	TRBV6-2/TRBV6-3	TGTGCCAGCAGTCCACAGGGGATCGGAGAGACCCAGTACTTC	CASSPQGIGETQYF
many	.	TRBJ2-2	TRBV11-2	TGTGCCAGCAGCTTCCCAACCGGGGAGCTGTTTTTT	CASSFPTGELFF
many	TRBD2	TRBJ2-7	TRBV28	TGTGCCAGCAGTTTAACCGGGAGGGGTTCCTACGAGCAGTACTTC	CASSLTGRGSYEQYF
many	TRBD1	TRBJ2-5	TRBV28	TGTGCCAGCAGTGCCACAGGGGCGGGAGAGACCCAGTACTTC	CASSATGAGETQYF
many	TRBD1	TRBJ1-1	TRBV20-1	TGCAGTGCTAGGGACCTACAGGGGGTGAACACTGAAGCTTTCTTT	CSARDLQGVNTEAFF
many	.	TRBJ2-1	TRBV28	TGTGCCAGCAGTTTATTAGCGGCGAACAATGAGCAGTTCTTC	CASSLLAANNEQFF
.	.	TRBJ2-1	TRBV7-9	TGTGCCAGCAGCTTACCCCTCCAGGGTCCCTCCTACAATGAGCAGTTCTTC	CASSLPLQGPSYNEQFF
.	.	TRBJ2-1	TRBV27	TGTGCCAGCAGACCCAGGCTAGGGGGACCCAATGAGCAGTTCTTC	CASRPRLGGPNEQFF
.	.	TRBJ1-2	TRBV5-1	TGCGCCAGCAGCTTGAGCCCAGCCCCAAACTATGGCTACACCTTC	CASSLSPAPNYGYTF
few	TRBD2	TRBJ2-1	TRBV3-1	TGTGCCAGCAGCTTAGCGGGAGAGGGCTATGAGCAGTTCTTC	CASSLAGEGYEQFF
.	.	TRBJ1-3	TRBV6-4	TGTGCCAGAAGAGTTAAGGGCTCTGGAAACACCATATATTTT	CARRVKGSGNTIYF
.	.	TRBJ2-5	TRBV5-6	TGTGCCAGCAGCTTTACGACGGCCATGGAGACCCAGTACTTC	CASSFTTAMETQYF
many	.	TRBJ1-1	TRBV3-1	TGTGCCAGCAGCCAAGATCAGTTACAGGAGGAGAGGAGCACTGAAGCTTTCTTT	CASSQDQLQEERSTEAFF
.	.	TRBJ2-7	TRBV5-1	TGCGCCAGCAGACAGGGTCAAGGAGACGAGCAGTACTTC	CASRQGQGDEQYF
few	TRBD1	TRBJ2-1	TRBV24-1	TGTGCCACCAGTGATTTACCGACAGGGGGCAAGTACAATGAGCAGTTCTTC	CATSDLPTGGKYNEQFF
.	TRBD2	TRBJ2-7	TRBV5-4	TGTGCCAGCACCAAAGGACTAGCGGGGAGCTCCTACGAGCAGTACTTC	CASTKGLAGSSYEQYF
.	.	TRBJ1-2	TRBV9	TGTGCCAGCAGCGTAGAGTGGGTAGAATTATACGGGTTTGGTACCTATGGCTACACCTTC	CASSVEWVELYGFGTYGYTF
many	.	TRBJ1-2	TRBV27	TGTGCCAGCAGTTTATTGCACGACTCTTCCTATGGCTACACCTTC	CASSLLHDSSYGYTF
.	.	TRBJ2-2	TRBV5-1	TGCGCCAGCAGCTTGCGGCTTTGGCAACAGGGCGTCTCCGGGGAGCTGTTTTTT	CASSLRLWQQGVSGELFF
many	.	TRBJ2-7	TRBV29-1	TGCAGCGTTGTCCCGGTAAGCTCCTACGAGCAGTACTTC	CSVVPVSSYEQYF
.	TRBD2	TRBJ2-3	TRBV12-3/TRBV12-4	TGTGCCAGCAGTTCGACTAGCGGGAGTAAGACAGATACGCAGTATTTT	CASSSTSGSKTDTQYF
many	TRBD2	TRBJ2-1	TRBV12-3/TRBV12-4	TGTGCCAGCAGTTTATCCGGGACTAGCGGGAGTATTGAGCAGTTCTTC	CASSLSGTSGSIEQFF
many	.	TRBJ2-3	TRBV18	TGTGCCAGCTCACCAGAAAGTGGGTCTACGCAGTATTTT	CASSPESGSTQYF
.	.	TRBJ1-3	TRBV30	TGTGCCTGGAGTAACTTGCCTGGAAACACCATATATTTT	CAWSNLPGNTIYF
many	.	TRBJ1-1	TRBV7-2	TGTGCCAGCAGATCCTACAAAACCGCTTCTGAAGCTTTCTTT	CASRSYKTASEAFF